This T cell receptor beta chain emerged from a study of shared clonotypes between healthy human individuals. This clone was counted once. Sequencing was performed with immunoSEQ multiplex PCR; in TCRdb, only in-frame clones are kept and a portion is missing. The sample has 550,000 to 700,000 clones, 73% seen once. The CDR3 has 14 residues. Trimming stripped 4 bases from V and 10 bases from J, with 17 bases between. Looked up from germline, CDR1 is MNHEY and CDR2 is SVGAGI. The sequenced sample consisted of memory CD4+ T cells sorted from blood. As for subset: CD45RA-negative fraction. The chain couples TRBV6-5 to TRBJ2-1; no clear D gene. This receptor was identified in a woman between 25 and 40 years old in good health. CDR3 coding DNA: TGTGCCAGCAGTTCCCTGACTCGTTTAAGGGAGCAGTTCTTC. This gives the protein CASSSLTRLREQFF.